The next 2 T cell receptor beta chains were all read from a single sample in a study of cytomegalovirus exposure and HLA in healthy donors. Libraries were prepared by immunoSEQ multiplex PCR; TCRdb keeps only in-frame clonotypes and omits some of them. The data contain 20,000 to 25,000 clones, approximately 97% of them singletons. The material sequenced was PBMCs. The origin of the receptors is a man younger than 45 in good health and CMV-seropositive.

The CDR3 reads CASSLGQAGVGTGELFF. CDR3 sequence (DNA): TGTGCCAGCAGCTTAGGCCAAGCGGGAGTAGGAACCGGGGAGCTGTTTTTT. This chain joins TRBV7-9 and TRBJ2-2, with 8 bases identical to TRBD2. Per germline, CDR1 SEHNR and CDR2 FQNEAQ (reference sequence). J lost 5 bases, V lost 1 base, and 9 bases had no gene match. The CDR3 totals 17 residues.

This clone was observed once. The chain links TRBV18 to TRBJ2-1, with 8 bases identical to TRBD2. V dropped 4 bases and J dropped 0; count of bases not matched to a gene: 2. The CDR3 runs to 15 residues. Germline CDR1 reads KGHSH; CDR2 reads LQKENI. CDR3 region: CASSLLADSYNEQFF. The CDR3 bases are TGTGCCAGCTCACTACTAGCGGACTCCTACAATGAGCAGTTCTTC.